The 29 T cell receptor beta chains in this list originate from one sample, sequenced in a study of blood T cell repertoires in COVID-19. The table came from immunoSEQ multiplex PCR; TCRdb's copy has only in-frame clones and leaves some out. The sample includes some 180,000 clones, approximately 86% seen only once; the top ten take 2.5% to 3%. Sequencing used peripheral blood. Source of these receptors: an elderly woman with COVID-19, enrolled during active disease.

J is TRBJ1-2 and V is TRBV19; a weak D match, TRBD1 (5 bases). The germline V gene has CDR1 LNHDA and CDR2 SQIVND (reference sequence). V was trimmed by 5 bases and J by 1 base, leaving 17 bases between them. The CDR3 runs 16 residues. The CDR3 DNA is TGTGCCAGTAGTGCAGAGAGACAGACCTATAACTATGGCTACACCTTC. Translating gives CASSAERQTYNYGYTF.

The chain couples TRBV28 to TRBJ1-6; TRBD1 aligns across 7 bases. The ends lost 6 bases at V and 5 bases at J; junction bases unmatched: 4. The CDR3 loop spans 14 amino acids. Germline V gene sequence: CDR1 MDHEN, CDR2 SYDVKM. CDR3 sequence (DNA): TGTGCCAGCAGACCAGGGGGTGATAATTCACCCCTCCACTTT. This codes for CASRPGGDNSPLHF. Complete variable domain (other parts from reference TRBV28 and TRBJ1-6): DVKVTQSSRYLVKRTGEKVFLECVQDMDHENMFWYRQDPGLGLRLIYFSYDVKMKEKGDIPEGYSVSREKKERFSLILESASTNQTSMYLCASRPGGDNSPLHFGNGTRLTVT.

J is TRBJ2-1 and V is TRBV24-1, with 10 positions matching TRBD2. The CDR3 has 13 residues. Germline V gene data show CDR1 as KGHDR and CDR2 as SFDVKD. V lost 2 bases to trimming and J lost 10 bases; unmatched junction nucleotides: 1. CDR3 sequence reads: CATSDSGLAEQFF. Here the CDR3 DNA reads TGTGCCACCAGTGATTCGGGACTAGCGGAGCAGTTCTTC.

CDR3: CASQEAEAFF. DNA of the CDR3: TGTGCCAGCCAGGAGGCTGAAGCTTTCTTT. The chain carries TRBV11-2 and TRBJ1-1; D is unclear. From germline, CDR1 is SGHAT and CDR2 FQNNGV. The V end was cut by 8 bases, the J end by 6 bases, with 7 bases between. The length of the CDR3 is 10 residues.

V is TRBV4-3 and J is TRBJ2-7, with a tentative D call TRBD2 (6 bases). Trimming removed 0 bases from V and 5 bases from J, with 17 bases in between. The CDR3 is made up of 16 amino acids. The V gene's germline CDR1 is LGHNA and CDR2 YSLEER. The CDR3 reads CASSQERGYGHNEQYF. The CDR3 DNA reads TGCGCCAGCAGCCAAGAGCGGGGATACGGACACAACGAGCAGTACTTC.

This clone was observed once. This rearrangement joins TRBV3-1 (or the pseudogene TRBV3-2) to TRBJ2-7; 9 positions match TRBD1. CDR3 length equals 13 residues. After removal of 4 bases from V and 11 bases from J, the junction contained 9 bases not matched to a gene. The germline CDR1 and CDR2 sequences are LGHDT and YNNKEL (reference sequence). CDR3 DNA: TGTGCCAGCAGCCGGGAACAGGGGGCGATGGAGTACTTC. Its translation: CASSREQGAMEYF.

This chain links TRBV4-3 with TRBJ2-3; D unresolved. Trimming shortened V by 0 bases and J by 4 bases, and 11 bases separated the two germline ends. CDR3 length: 15 amino acids. Germline CDR1 is LGHNA and CDR2 is YSLEER. The CDR3 region is CASSQETGGPDTQYF. The DNA for the CDR3 is TGCGCCAGCAGCCAAGAGACGGGTGGCCCAGATACGCAGTATTTT.

The gene calls are TRBV5-8 and TRBJ1-4; D is undetermined. CDR3 length: 13 residues. Trimming took off 0 bases at V and 5 bases at J, with 5 bases between the two ends. Germline V gives CDR1 SGHTS, CDR2 YDEGEE. The CDR3 region is CASSLAPNEKLFF. For the CDR3, the DNA is TGTGCCAGCAGCTTGGCCCCGAATGAAAAACTGTTTTTT.

In this sample, this clone turned up a few times. This chain links TRBV6-5 with TRBJ2-7; the D gene is possibly TRBD1 (8 bases). The ends were cut back, 6 bases at V and 4 bases at J, with 19 bases in the middle. Germline CDR1 and CDR2: MNHEY and SVGAGI. The CDR3 is made up of 15 amino acids. CDR3 DNA: TGTGCCAGCAGACAAACATACAGGGGGGGATACGAGCAGTACTTC. Translated: CASRQTYRGGYEQYF.

V gene TRBV10-2 combines with J gene TRBJ2-7, with TRBD2 matching 9 bases. Germline V lookup: CDR1 WSHSY, CDR2 SAAADI. This CDR3 comprises 14 residues. V lost 8 bases, J lost 2 bases, and 7 bases stayed unmatched. The CDR3 sequence is CASGRGGRAYEQYF. DNA for the CDR3: TGCGCCAGCGGGCGCGGCGGGAGGGCCTACGAGCAGTACTTC.

The chain is built from TRBV12-5 and TRBJ1-1, with D tentatively TRBD1 (5 bases). The ends were cut back, 1 base at V and 4 bases at J, with 13 bases in the middle. The CDR3 spans 15 residues. Germline-derived CDR1 and CDR2 are LGHNT and FRNRAP. The CDR3 sequence: CASGLGGGRGTEAFF. The CDR3 DNA sequence: TGTGCTAGTGGTTTGGGCGGGGGTCGCGGCACTGAAGCTTTCTTT.

The chain joins TRBV7-9 to TRBJ1-2; TRBD1 aligns across 9 bases. The V gene's germline CDR1 is SEHNR and CDR2 FQNEAQ (reference sequence). The junction had 4 bases not matched to a gene; V was cut back by 1 base and J by 7 bases. The CDR3 length is 14 residues. This chain's CDR3 is CASSLVGQGSGYTF. DNA of the CDR3: TGTGCCAGCAGCTTAGTGGGACAGGGTTCTGGCTACACCTTC.

The J gene is TRBJ1-2, the V gene TRBV28; no firm D call. V was cut by 4 bases and J by 7 bases, with 7 bases left in between. This CDR3 contains 11 residues. CDR1 and CDR2 (germline): MDHEN, SYDVKM. DNA for the CDR3: TGTGCCAGCAGTTCCCCGGGTGGCTACACCTTC. Amino acids: CASSSPGGYTF.

This clone appeared a single time. The V call is TRBV5-1, the J call TRBJ2-5; 14 bases line up with TRBD2. The trim removed 4 bases at V and 4 bases at J, leaving 3 bases unmatched. Germline CDR1 SGHRS, CDR2 YFSETQ. The CDR3 has 15 residues. The CDR3 DNA follows: TGCGCCAGCAGCCTAGGACTAGCGGGAGGAGAGACCCAGTACTTC. This sequence encodes CASSLGLAGGETQYF.

The chain carries TRBV20-1 and TRBJ1-5, with a weak D call TRBD1 (6 bases). Per germline, CDR1 DFQATT and CDR2 SNEGSKA (reference sequence). V gave up 3 bases and J gave up 9 bases, with 18 bases separating them. The CDR3 sequence is 14 residues long. The CDR3 spells CSASQQGPMLPQHF. The CDR3 DNA follows: TGCAGTGCTAGTCAACAGGGCCCTATGTTGCCCCAGCATTTT.

This chain uses TRBV6-1 with TRBJ1-5; possibly TRBD1 for D (6 bases). The CDR3 sequence is 15 residues long. Germline V CDR1 and CDR2: MNHNS, SASEGT. The V end lost 7 bases, the J end lost 3 bases, and 16 bases lay between the germline ends. The CDR3 DNA sequence: TGTGCCAGCAAGAGTAAGGACAGCAACAATCAGCCCCAGCATTTT. Amino acids: CASKSKDSNNQPQHF.

The chain has TRBV7-9 and TRBJ2-3, with 11 bases fitting TRBD2. There are 15 residues in the CDR3. Looked up from germline, CDR1 is SEHNR and CDR2 is FQNEAQ (reference sequence). Trimming took 5 bases from V and 6 from J; bases not matched to a gene: 7. CDR3: CASSQTSGTKDTQYF. CDR3 DNA: TGTGCCAGCAGCCAGACTAGCGGGACAAAGGATACGCAGTATTTT.

The rearrangement joins TRBV19 to TRBJ2-1; TRBD2 might be the D (6 bases). Trimming took off 2 bases at V and 5 bases at J, with 13 bases between the two ends. Germline V gene data show CDR1 as LNHDA and CDR2 as SQIVND (reference sequence). The CDR3 covers 15 residues. The DNA of the CDR3 is TGTGCCAGTAGTATAATTGACGGGAGAAACAATGAGCAGTTCTTC. It specifies CASSIIDGRNNEQFF.

The V and J genes are TRBV3-1 (or the pseudogene TRBV3-2) and TRBJ2-1; TRBD2 agrees at 9 bases. This CDR3 has 17 residues. The germline CDR1 and CDR2 sequences are LGHDT and YNNKEL (reference sequence). V dropped 1 base and J dropped 0; count of bases not matched to a gene: 4. Here the CDR3 reads CASSQVPSGVSYNEQFF. In nucleotides, the CDR3 is TGTGCCAGCAGCCAAGTCCCTAGCGGGGTCTCCTACAATGAGCAGTTCTTC.

The rearrangement uses TRBV15 and TRBJ1-5; TRBD1 agrees at 7 bases. Unmatched junction bases numbered 11, after V lost 0 bases and J lost 3 bases. Germline CDR1 and CDR2: LNHNV and YYDKDF (reference sequence). The CDR3 length is 18 residues. As DNA, the CDR3 is TGTGCCACCAGCAGAGATGCCCCGACGACAGGGTACAATCAGCCCCAGCATTTT. It codes for CATSRDAPTTGYNQPQHF.

The chain combines TRBV7-2 with TRBJ2-3, with a tentative D call TRBD1 (6 bases). Germline V CDR1 and CDR2: SGHTA, FQGNSA. The CDR3 is 13 residues long. V was trimmed by 11 bases and J by 2 bases, leaving 14 bases between them. DNA of the CDR3: TGTGCCGTCAATCGGGACACCACAGATACGCAGTATTTT. Residues: CAVNRDTTDTQYF.

V and J are TRBV10-3 and TRBJ2-7; weak D call: TRBD2 (6 bases). CDR1 and CDR2 from the germline V gene are ENHRY and SYGVKD. The length of the CDR3 is 19 residues. Trimming shortened V by 2 bases and J by 1 base, and 24 bases separated the two germline ends. The CDR3 region is CAISEILGKTGEGSYEQYF. In DNA, the CDR3 is TGTGCCATCAGTGAGATTTTGGGGAAAACGGGAGAAGGTTCCTACGAGCAGTACTTC.

The genes are TRBV5-4 and TRBJ2-5; maybe TRBD2 (6 bases). Deletions cut 1 base from V and 0 bases from J, with 13 bases between. This CDR3 has 16 residues. Germline V lookup: CDR1 SGHNT, CDR2 YYREEE (reference sequence). The CDR3 region is CASSLHRGGYQETQYF. The CDR3 nucleotides read TGTGCCAGCAGCTTGCATAGAGGAGGGTACCAAGAGACCCAGTACTTC.

This chain links TRBV28 with TRBJ1-1, with TRBD1 matching 7 bases. The trim removed 6 bases at V and 0 bases at J, leaving 4 bases unmatched. CDR1 MDHEN and CDR2 SYDVKM come from the germline V gene. The CDR3 contains 14 residues. DNA for the CDR3: TGTGCCAGCAGGGTAGGACAGGTGAACACTGAAGCTTTCTTT. Translating gives CASRVGQVNTEAFF.

To note about this clone: Compared with germline, one end of the junction differs, possibly owing to a read error. V usage is TRBV4-3 and J usage is TRBJ2-1, with D perhaps TRBD2 (5 bases). This CDR3 spans 14 amino acids. Germline V lookup: CDR1 LGHNA, CDR2 YSLEER. For the CDR3, the DNA is TGCGCCAGCAGCCAAGGGCTCACGCTCGGACTTAGCGTCTTC. This gives the protein CASSQGLTLGLSVF.

V usage is TRBV12-3 or TRBV12-4 and J usage is TRBJ2-1; possible D gene TRBD1, 6 bases. There are 11 residues in the CDR3. Trimming stripped 3 bases from V and 14 bases from J, with 11 bases between. CDR3 loop: CASSLWQGKFF. The CDR3 bases are TGTGCCAGCAGTTTGTGGCAGGGGAAGTTCTTC.

The chain couples TRBV11-3 to TRBJ2-1; perhaps TRBD2 as D (5 bases). Germline CDR1 is SGHNT and CDR2 is YENEEA. The length of the CDR3 is 16 residues. V lost 0 bases and J 7 bases, leaving 16 bases between the germline ends. Here the CDR3 DNA reads TGTGCCAGCAGCTTAGATTCCCGCGGAGGCAGGAATGAGCAGTTCTTC. It specifies CASSLDSRGGRNEQFF.

V usage is TRBV5-1 and J usage is TRBJ2-7, with 9 nucleotides matching TRBD2. The CDR3 is 16 residues long. The V gene end was trimmed by 4 bases and the J gene end by 4 bases; junction bases not matched to a gene: 12. Germline-derived CDR1 and CDR2 are SGHRS and YFSETQ. Written as DNA, the CDR3 is TGCGCCAGCAGCGTTAGCGGGAGCGGGGATTCGTACGAGCAGTACTTC. Translated: CASSVSGSGDSYEQYF. Together with reference TRBV5-1 and TRBJ2-7, the CDR3 gives the full variable domain: KAGVTQTPRYLIKTRGQQVTLSCSPISGHRSVSWYQQTPGQGLQFLFEYFSETQRNKGNFPGRFSGRQFSNSRSEMNVSTLELGDSALYLCASSVSGSGDSYEQYFGPGTRLTVT.

The chain links TRBV5-5 to TRBJ1-2; TRBD1 is a possible D gene (5 bases). Trimming removed 4 bases from V and 8 bases from J, with 21 bases in between. Germline CDR1 and CDR2: SGHKS and YYEKEE (reference sequence). The CDR3 has 15 amino acids. CDR3 region: CASSLSGESRSGYTF. For the CDR3, the DNA is TGTGCCAGCAGCCTATCGGGGGAGTCGCGGTCGGGCTACACCTTC.